This paragraph covers one T cell receptor beta chain sequence. Original handling: Estimated nucleated cell counts came from reference gene primer amplification. The data were produced by immunoSEQ multiplex PCR, yet TCRdb's version contains in-frame clones alone and is incomplete. The V and J calls and the clone size are those of that table, but D and trimming were determined from the DNA. The profile shows over 100,000 clones, approximately 83% of them singletons. The data are from a study of blood T cell repertoires in COVID-19. In the study overall: There were acute and convalescent COVID-19 samples, and they came from the United States, Italy and Spain. PBMCs, B-cell-depleted T cells, or T cells provided the cDNA or gDNA that made up the material.

The V and J ends lost 4 bases and 2 bases respectively, with 11 bases between them. The CDR3 contains 14 residues. Germline V gene lookup returns CDR1 LNHDA and CDR2 SQIVND (reference sequence). The specimen was peripheral blood. V gene TRBV19 combines with J gene TRBJ1-2; D is perhaps TRBD1 (6 bases). The clonotype originates from an elderly woman with active or convalescent COVID-19. The CDR3 DNA is TGTGCCAGTAGTACGAACCAGGGGAACTATGGCTACACCTTC. This codes for CASSTNQGNYGYTF.